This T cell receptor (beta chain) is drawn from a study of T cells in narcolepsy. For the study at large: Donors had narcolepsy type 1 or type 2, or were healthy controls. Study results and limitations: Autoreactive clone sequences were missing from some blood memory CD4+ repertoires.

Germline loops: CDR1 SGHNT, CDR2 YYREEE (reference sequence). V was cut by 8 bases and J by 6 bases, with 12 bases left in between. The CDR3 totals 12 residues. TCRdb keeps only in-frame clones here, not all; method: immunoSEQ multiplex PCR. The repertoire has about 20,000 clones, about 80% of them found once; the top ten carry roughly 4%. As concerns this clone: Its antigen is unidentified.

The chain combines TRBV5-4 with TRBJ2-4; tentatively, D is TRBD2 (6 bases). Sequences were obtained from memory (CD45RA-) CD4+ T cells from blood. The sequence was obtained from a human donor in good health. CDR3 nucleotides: TGTGCCAGAGCCTTCGGGGGAAACATTCAGTACTTC. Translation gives CARAFGGNIQYF. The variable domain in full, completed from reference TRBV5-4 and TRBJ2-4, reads ETGVTQSPTHLIKTRGQQVTLRCSSQSGHNTVSWYQQALGQGPQFIFQYYREEENGRGNFPPRFSGLQFPNYSSELNVNALELDDSALYLCARAFGGNIQYFGAGTRLSVL.